A single sample gave rise to the 17 T cell receptor beta chains below, sequenced in a study of early stage breast cancer tumors. Only in-frame clones appear in the TCRdb table, and some are missing; sequencing was by immunoSEQ multiplex PCR. The sample lists 45,000 to 60,000 clones; around 83% were seen once. The sequenced sample was blood. The receptors originated from a person aged 45-60 years with breast cancer.

The V and J genes are TRBV6-1 and TRBJ2-7; D uncertain. CDR1 and CDR2 (germline): MNHNS, SASEGT. The CDR3 runs to 15 residues. V lost 5 bases and J 3 bases, leaving 17 bases between the germline ends. Here the CDR3 reads CASSSYLTGVYEQYF. CDR3 sequence (DNA): TGTGCCAGCAGTTCTTACCTGACCGGAGTCTACGAGCAGTACTTC.

This clone was observed once. V usage is TRBV5-4 and J usage is TRBJ1-1; D is perhaps TRBD1 (5 bases). The CDR3 is made up of 15 amino acids. Germline CDR1 SGHNT, CDR2 YYREEE (reference sequence). Trimming left V 5 bases short and J 0 bases short, with 14 bases between. CDR3 residues: CASSPTGGMNTEAFF. For the CDR3, the DNA is TGTGCCAGCAGTCCGACTGGGGGTATGAACACTGAAGCTTTCTTT.

This clone was counted once. This rearrangement joins TRBV30 to TRBJ2-3; D may correspond to TRBD1 or TRBD2 (6 bases each). CDR1 is GTSNPN and CDR2 is SVGIG in the germline V gene (reference sequence). The CDR3 spans 18 residues. Trimming left V 0 bases short and J 1 base short, with 20 bases between. This CDR3 is CAWSVPRALGGRTDTQYF. In DNA, the CDR3 is TGTGCCTGGAGTGTACCGAGGGCTCTAGGGGGGCGCACAGATACGCAGTATTTT.

This clone was seen just once. CDR3 DNA sequence: TGTGCCAGCAGCTTGGCTCAGGCGGGCACCGGGGAGCTGTTTTTT. Translating gives CASSLAQAGTGELFF. V gene TRBV5-4 combines with J gene TRBJ2-2; possible D gene TRBD2, 5 bases. V lost 0 bases and J 4 bases, leaving 10 bases between the germline ends. The CDR3 is 15 amino acids. Germline CDR1 and CDR2: SGHNT and YYREEE (reference sequence).

The genes are TRBV6-6 and TRBJ1-5, with D tentatively TRBD1 (6 bases). The germline V gene encodes CDR1 MNHNY and CDR2 SVGAGI (reference sequence). The CDR3 has 15 amino acids. V was cut by 6 bases and J by 2 bases, with 14 bases left in between. The CDR3 DNA follows: TGTGCCAGCAGCACAGGGTCGGTAGGCAATCAGCCCCAGCATTTT. This gives the protein CASSTGSVGNQPQHF.

The chain has TRBV14 and TRBJ1-6; 9 positions agree with TRBD1. This CDR3 contains 17 residues. Trimming took 4 bases from V and 6 from J; bases not matched to a gene: 10. Per the germline V gene, CDR1 is SGHDN and CDR2 is FVKESK. CDR3 sequence: CASSLDHRGLSNSPLHF. The CDR3 coding sequence is TGTGCCAGCAGCCTCGACCACAGGGGGCTCAGTAATTCACCCCTCCACTTT.

The chain carries TRBV7-9 and TRBJ1-5; D remains ambiguous. The CDR3 is 14 amino acids. Germline V gene sequence: CDR1 SEHNR, CDR2 FQNEAQ (reference sequence). Deletions cut 5 bases from V and 1 base from J, with 9 bases between. CDR3 coding DNA: TGTGCCAGCAGCCCCGGAGACAGCAATCAGCCCCAGCATTTT. Translation gives CASSPGDSNQPQHF.

V gene TRBV9 combines with J gene TRBJ1-2, with TRBD1 matching 8 bases. J gave up 0 bases and V 0 bases, and 7 bases lay outside the gene matches. Per germline, CDR1 SGDLS and CDR2 YYNGEE. CDR3 length: 17 amino acids. This chain's CDR3 is CASSVGGEQGANYGYTF. CDR3 bases: TGTGCCAGCAGCGTAGGCGGGGAACAGGGGGCTAACTATGGCTACACCTTC.

The chain combines TRBV7-9 with TRBJ2-3; unclear D gene. The CDR3 consists of 12 residues. V was shortened by 1 base and J by 3 bases, with 2 bases between the two germline ends. Germline loops: CDR1 SEHNR, CDR2 FQNEAQ (reference sequence). Here the CDR3 DNA reads TGTGCCAGCAGCTTAGAAACAGATACGCAGTATTTT. Amino acids: CASSLETDTQYF.

CDR3 in amino acids: CASSLLGGSYEQYF. The CDR3 bases are TGTGCCAGCAGCCTCCTGGGCGGCTCTTACGAGCAGTACTTC. The chain has TRBV6-6 and TRBJ2-7, with D unresolved. This CDR3 has 14 amino acids. CDR1 is MNHNY, CDR2 SVGAGI, per germline (reference sequence). The V end was cut by 6 bases, the J end by 4 bases, with 16 bases between.

The V gene is TRBV9, the J gene TRBJ1-2; tentatively, D is TRBD1 (5 bases). With 0 bases removed from V and 5 bases from J, the gap between germline ends came to 14 bases. Looked up from germline, CDR1 is SGDLS and CDR2 is YYNGEE. The CDR3 length is 15 residues. The CDR3 DNA reads TGTGCCAGCAGCGTAGAGACAGATCCAGTATATGGCTACACCTTC. Translation: CASSVETDPVYGYTF.

The V and J genes are TRBV6-4 and TRBJ1-1, with D tentatively TRBD1 (6 bases). This CDR3 is built from 13 residues. The V gene's germline CDR1 is MRHNA and CDR2 SNTAGT. V lost 6 bases and J lost 4, with 12 bases in between. The CDR3 sequence is CASRATGSTEAFF. CDR3 coding DNA: TGTGCCAGCAGGGCTACAGGGAGCACTGAAGCTTTCTTT.

V and J are TRBV6-1 and TRBJ2-3; D assignment may be TRBD1 or TRBD2 (5 bases each). Per the germline V gene, CDR1 is MNHNS and CDR2 is SASEGT. There are 12 residues in the CDR3. V was cut by 6 bases and J by 3 bases, with 7 bases left in between. This CDR3 is CASRGETDTQYF. CDR3 DNA sequence: TGTGCCAGCAGAGGGGAGACAGATACGCAGTATTTT.

This chain uses TRBV9 with TRBJ2-5; D gene uncertain. Trimming pared 0 bases from V and 1 base from J, leaving 7 bases between. Germline V CDR1 and CDR2: SGDLS, YYNGEE. CDR3 size: 14 residues. The CDR3 sequence: CASSVAFTQETQYF. DNA for the CDR3: TGTGCCAGCAGCGTAGCTTTCACCCAAGAGACCCAGTACTTC.

This clone was detected a few times. The J gene is TRBJ1-1, the V gene TRBV30; D uncertain. V shed 0 bases and J shed 1 base, with 6 bases lying between them. The CDR3 loop spans 13 amino acids. The V gene's germline CDR1 is GTSNPN and CDR2 SVGIG (reference sequence). CDR3 amino acids: CAWSVGWNTEAFF. The CDR3 nucleotides are TGTGCCTGGAGTGTCGGGTGGAACACTGAAGCTTTCTTT.

The V call is TRBV7-9, the J call TRBJ2-2, with 8 positions matching TRBD1. The germline gives CDR1 SEHNR, CDR2 FQNEAQ (reference sequence). The length of the CDR3 is 15 residues. Trimming took 5 bases from V and 5 from J; bases not matched to a gene: 7. The CDR3 sequence is CASSQTRTGTGELFF. The CDR3 region has the DNA TGTGCCAGCAGCCAGACCCGGACAGGGACCGGGGAGCTGTTTTTT.

This chain uses TRBV5-1 with TRBJ2-3; D not resolved. V dropped 4 bases and J dropped 2 bases, with 5 bases sitting between them. Germline values: CDR1 SGHRS, CDR2 YFSETQ. The CDR3 is 12 residues long. CDR3 DNA sequence: TGCGCCAGCAGCCAGCTCACAGATACGCAGTATTTT. This codes for CASSQLTDTQYF.